This T cell receptor (beta chain) is drawn from a study of blood T cell repertoires in COVID-19. Across the study: Some COVID-19 samples were acute and others convalescent; all came from the United States, Italy and Spain. In each case, the material was cDNA or gDNA derived from T cells, B-cell-depleted T cells, or PBMCs.

Seattle's enrolled individuals joined amid active infection and were then monitored longitudinally. Authors' analysis steps: Reference gene primer amplification gave nucleated cell count estimates. Only in-frame clones appear in the TCRdb table, and some are missing; sequencing was by immunoSEQ multiplex PCR. V and J calls and clone size are as listed in that table; D and trimming were resolved from the DNA. The data hold 290,000 or so clones, with roughly 90% observed a single time. The V end lost 5 bases, the J end lost 7 bases, and 12 bases lay between the germline ends. This CDR3 comprises 13 residues.

Sequenced: peripheral blood. The receptor was isolated from a woman in her 30s with COVID-19, enrolled during active disease. The chain combines TRBV12-3 or TRBV12-4 with TRBJ1-5, with TRBD1 as a possible D gene (5 bases). CDR3 loop: CASSTQGGQPQHF. The DNA of the CDR3 is TGTGCCAGCAGTACCCAGGGAGGGCAGCCCCAGCATTTT.